This T cell receptor (beta chain) was found in a study of vaccination and CD4 T cells after COVID-19. Overall study context: Nasal swab PCR detected SARS-CoV-2 in convalescent patients; fewer than ten had mild disease, one severe.

With regard to this clonotype: Its antigen is not identified.

Trimming removed 2 bases from V and 5 bases from J, with 13 bases in between. The length of the CDR3 is 15 residues. The V gene's germline CDR1 is MDHEN and CDR2 SYDVKM. Sequenced with the Oncomine TCR Beta short-read assay was DNA taken from cultured CD4+ T cells. A single record per CDR3 protein comes from TCRdb applying MiXCR to the PCR reads. The top ten hold about 7% of the sample, which has some 11,000 distinct CDR3 sequences, 55% to 70% seen once. Treatment denoted: roughly 10-day PBMC culture with coronavirus spike peptide pools or control peptides (ViraFEST assay). TCRs were sequenced by ViraFEST after antigen-specific T cells had been expanded with peptide pools. When approximately nine days of culture had elapsed, CD4+ T cells were isolated by negative selection.

The material was CD4+ T cells from blood, cultured in vitro, obtained before SARS-CoV-2 vaccination. The V gene is TRBV28, the J gene TRBJ2-1; D is perhaps TRBD1 or TRBD2 (5 bases each). The receptor's source is a human donor who had recovered from COVID-19. The CDR3 DNA follows: TGTGCCAGCAGTTTAGAGGGGCAACAAAACAATGAGCAGTTCTTC. It translates to CASSLEGQQNNEQFF.